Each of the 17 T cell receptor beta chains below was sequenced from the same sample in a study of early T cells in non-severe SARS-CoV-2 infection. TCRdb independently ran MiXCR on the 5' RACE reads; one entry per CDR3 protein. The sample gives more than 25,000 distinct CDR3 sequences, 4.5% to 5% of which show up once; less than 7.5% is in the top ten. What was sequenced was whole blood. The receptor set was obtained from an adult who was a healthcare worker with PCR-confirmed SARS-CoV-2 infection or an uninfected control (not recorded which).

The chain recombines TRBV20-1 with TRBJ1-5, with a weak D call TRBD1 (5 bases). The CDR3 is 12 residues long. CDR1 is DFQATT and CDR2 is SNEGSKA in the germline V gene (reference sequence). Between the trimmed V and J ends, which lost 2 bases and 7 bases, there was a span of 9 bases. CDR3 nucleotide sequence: TGCAGTGCTAGACGGGGGTTCCAGCCCCAGCATTTT. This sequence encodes CSARRGFQPQHF.

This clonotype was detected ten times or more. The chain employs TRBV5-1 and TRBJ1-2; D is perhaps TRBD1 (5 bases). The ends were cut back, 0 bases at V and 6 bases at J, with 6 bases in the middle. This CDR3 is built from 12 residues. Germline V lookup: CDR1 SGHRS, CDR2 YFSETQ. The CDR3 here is CASSLARDGYTF. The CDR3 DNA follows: TGCGCCAGCAGCTTGGCCAGGGATGGCTACACCTTC.

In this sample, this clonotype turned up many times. The CDR3 nucleotides are TGTGCCAGCAGTTTCGGGAACAATGAGCAGTTCTTC. Its translation: CASSFGNNEQFF. The chain recombines TRBV12-3 or TRBV12-4 with TRBJ2-1, with D tentatively TRBD2 (5 bases). The CDR3 is 12 residues long. The V gene lost 3 bases and the J gene lost 5 bases, with 5 bases spanning the gap.

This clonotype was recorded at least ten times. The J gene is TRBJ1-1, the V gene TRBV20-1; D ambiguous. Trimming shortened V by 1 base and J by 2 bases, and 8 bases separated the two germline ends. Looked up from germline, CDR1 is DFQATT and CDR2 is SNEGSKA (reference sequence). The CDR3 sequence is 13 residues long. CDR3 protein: CSARVGINTEAFF. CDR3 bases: TGCAGTGCTAGAGTAGGGATTAACACTGAAGCTTTCTTT.

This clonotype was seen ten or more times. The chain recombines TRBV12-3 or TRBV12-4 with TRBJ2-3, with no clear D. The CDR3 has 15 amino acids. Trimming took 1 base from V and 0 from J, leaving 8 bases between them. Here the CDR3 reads CASSLDGPSTDTQYF. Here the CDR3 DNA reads TGTGCCAGCAGTTTAGACGGGCCTAGCACAGATACGCAGTATTTT.

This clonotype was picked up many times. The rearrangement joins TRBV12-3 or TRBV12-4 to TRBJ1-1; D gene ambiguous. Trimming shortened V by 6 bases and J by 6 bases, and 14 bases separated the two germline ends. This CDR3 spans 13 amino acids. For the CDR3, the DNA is TGTGCCAGCAGCCTGGGAGGGAGGTCTGAAGCTTTCTTT. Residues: CASSLGGRSEAFF.

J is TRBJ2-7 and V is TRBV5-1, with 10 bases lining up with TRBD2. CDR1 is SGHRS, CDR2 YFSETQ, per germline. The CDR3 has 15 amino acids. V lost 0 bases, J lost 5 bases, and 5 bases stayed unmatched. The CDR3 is CASSLDGTSADEQYF. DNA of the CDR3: TGCGCCAGCAGCTTGGATGGGACTAGCGCGGACGAGCAGTACTTC. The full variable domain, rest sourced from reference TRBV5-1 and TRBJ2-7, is KAGVTQTPRYLIKTRGQQVTLSCSPISGHRSVSWYQQTPGQGLQFLFEYFSETQRNKGNFPGRFSGRQFSNSRSEMNVSTLELGDSALYLCASSLDGTSADEQYFGPGTRLTVT.

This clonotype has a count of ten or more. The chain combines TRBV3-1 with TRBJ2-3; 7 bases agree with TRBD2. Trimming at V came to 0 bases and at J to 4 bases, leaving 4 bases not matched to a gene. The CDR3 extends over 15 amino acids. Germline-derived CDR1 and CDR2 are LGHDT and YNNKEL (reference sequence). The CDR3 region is CASSQEWGGPDTQYF. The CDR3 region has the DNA TGTGCCAGCAGCCAAGAGTGGGGAGGGCCAGATACGCAGTATTTT.

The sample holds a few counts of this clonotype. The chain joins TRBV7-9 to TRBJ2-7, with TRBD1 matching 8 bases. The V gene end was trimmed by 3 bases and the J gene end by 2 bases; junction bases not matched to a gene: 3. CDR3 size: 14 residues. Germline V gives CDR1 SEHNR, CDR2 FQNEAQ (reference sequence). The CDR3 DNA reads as TGTGCCAGCAGCTTCACAGGGGGACCCTACGAGCAGTACTTC. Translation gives CASSFTGGPYEQYF.

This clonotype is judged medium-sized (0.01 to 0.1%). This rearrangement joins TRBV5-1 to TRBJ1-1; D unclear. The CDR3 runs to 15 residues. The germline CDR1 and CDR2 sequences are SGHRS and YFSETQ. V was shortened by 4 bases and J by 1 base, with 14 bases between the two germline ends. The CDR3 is CASSRTSPRNTEAFF. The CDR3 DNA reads TGCGCCAGCAGCAGGACCAGCCCCAGGAACACTGAAGCTTTCTTT.

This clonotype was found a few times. The CDR3 DNA sequence: TGTGCCAGCAGTGTTTACGGGGGCCCGGGCGAGCAGTACTTC. It specifies CASSVYGGPGEQYF. The chain recombines TRBV2 with TRBJ2-7; tentatively, D is TRBD1 or TRBD2 (6 bases each). Germline lookup yields CDR1 SNHLY and CDR2 FYNNEI. Trimming removed 4 bases from V and 6 bases from J, with 16 bases in between. The CDR3 spans 14 residues.

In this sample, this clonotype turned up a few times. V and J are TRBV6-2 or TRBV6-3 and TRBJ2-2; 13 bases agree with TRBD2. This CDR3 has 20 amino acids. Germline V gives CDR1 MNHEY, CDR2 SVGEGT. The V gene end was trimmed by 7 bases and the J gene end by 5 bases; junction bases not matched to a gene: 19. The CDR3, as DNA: TGTGCCAGCACCTTACCCGGGACTAGCGGGATGAGGTTGAGAACCGGGGAGCTGTTTTTT. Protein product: CASTLPGTSGMRLRTGELFF.

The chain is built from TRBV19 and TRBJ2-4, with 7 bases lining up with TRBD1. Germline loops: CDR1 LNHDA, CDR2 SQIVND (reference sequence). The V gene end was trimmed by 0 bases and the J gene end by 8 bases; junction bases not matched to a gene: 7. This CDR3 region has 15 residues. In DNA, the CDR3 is TGTGCCAGTAGTATAGAACAGGGGCGATTTGACATTCAGTACTTC. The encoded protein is CASSIEQGRFDIQYF.

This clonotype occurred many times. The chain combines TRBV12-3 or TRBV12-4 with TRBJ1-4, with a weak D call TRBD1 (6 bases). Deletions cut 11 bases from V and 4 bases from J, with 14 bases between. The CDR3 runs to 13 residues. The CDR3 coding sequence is TGTGCCGACTCGGGGGGCTTTAATGAAAAACTGTTTTTT. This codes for CADSGGFNEKLFF.

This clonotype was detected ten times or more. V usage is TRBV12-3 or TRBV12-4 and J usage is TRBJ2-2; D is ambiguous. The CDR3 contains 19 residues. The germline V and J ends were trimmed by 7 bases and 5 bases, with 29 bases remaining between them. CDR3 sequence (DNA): TGTGCCAGCACCCCACGGTCCCTACGCCAAGAACTATTAACCGGGGAGCTGTTTTTT. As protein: CASTPRSLRQELLTGELFF.

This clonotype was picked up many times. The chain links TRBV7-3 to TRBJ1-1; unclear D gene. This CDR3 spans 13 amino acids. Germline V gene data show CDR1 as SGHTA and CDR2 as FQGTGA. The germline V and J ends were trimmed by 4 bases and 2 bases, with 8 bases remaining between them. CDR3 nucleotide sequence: TGTGCCAGCAGCTCCCAAGGCAACACTGAAGCTTTCTTT. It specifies CASSSQGNTEAFF.

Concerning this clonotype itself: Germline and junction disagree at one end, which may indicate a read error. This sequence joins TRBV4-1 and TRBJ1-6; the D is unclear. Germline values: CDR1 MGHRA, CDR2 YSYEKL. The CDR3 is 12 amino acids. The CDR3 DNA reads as TGCGCCAGCAGCCAAGATAATTCACCCCTCCATTTT. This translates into CASSQDNSPLHF.